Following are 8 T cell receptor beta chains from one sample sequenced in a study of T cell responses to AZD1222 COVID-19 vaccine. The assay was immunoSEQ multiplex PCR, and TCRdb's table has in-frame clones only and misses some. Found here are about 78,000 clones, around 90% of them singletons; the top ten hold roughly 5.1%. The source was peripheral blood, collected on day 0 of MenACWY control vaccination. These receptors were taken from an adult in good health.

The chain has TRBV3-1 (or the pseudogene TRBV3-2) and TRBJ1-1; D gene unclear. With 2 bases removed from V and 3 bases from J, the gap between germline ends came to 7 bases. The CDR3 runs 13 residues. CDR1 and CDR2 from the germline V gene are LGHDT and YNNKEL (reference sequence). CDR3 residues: CASSQTSDTEAFF. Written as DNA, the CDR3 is TGTGCCAGCAGCCAAACGAGCGACACTGAAGCTTTCTTT.

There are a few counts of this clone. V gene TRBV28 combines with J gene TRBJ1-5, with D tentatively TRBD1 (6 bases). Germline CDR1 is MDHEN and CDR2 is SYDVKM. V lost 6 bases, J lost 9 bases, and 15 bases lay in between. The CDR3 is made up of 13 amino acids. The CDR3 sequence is CASRRTVGGPQHF. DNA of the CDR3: TGTGCCAGCAGGCGGACAGTCGGGGGGCCCCAGCATTTT.

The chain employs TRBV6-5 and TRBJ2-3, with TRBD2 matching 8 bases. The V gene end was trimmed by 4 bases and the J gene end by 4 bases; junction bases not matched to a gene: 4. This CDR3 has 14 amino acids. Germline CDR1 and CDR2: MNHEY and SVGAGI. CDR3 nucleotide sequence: TGTGCCAGCAGTTCCGGGACTAGGCCAGATACGCAGTATTTT. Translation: CASSSGTRPDTQYF.

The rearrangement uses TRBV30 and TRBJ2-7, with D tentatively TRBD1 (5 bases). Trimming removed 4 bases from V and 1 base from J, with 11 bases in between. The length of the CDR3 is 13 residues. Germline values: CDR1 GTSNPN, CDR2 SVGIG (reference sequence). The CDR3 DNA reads TGTGCCTGGACAGGGCCCCCTTCCTACGAGCAGTACTTC. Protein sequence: CAWTGPPSYEQYF.

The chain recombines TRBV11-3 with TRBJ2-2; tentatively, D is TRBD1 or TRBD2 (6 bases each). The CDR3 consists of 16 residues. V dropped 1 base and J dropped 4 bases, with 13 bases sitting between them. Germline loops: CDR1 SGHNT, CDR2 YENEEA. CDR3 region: CASSLGGGIGTGELFF. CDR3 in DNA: TGTGCCAGCAGCTTAGGAGGGGGGATAGGCACCGGGGAGCTGTTTTTT.

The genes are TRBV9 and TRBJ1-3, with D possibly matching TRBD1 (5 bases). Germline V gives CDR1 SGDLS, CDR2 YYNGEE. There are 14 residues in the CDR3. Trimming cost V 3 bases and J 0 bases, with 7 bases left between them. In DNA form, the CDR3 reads TGTGCCAGCAGCGACGGGACCTCTGGAAACACCATATATTTT. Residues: CASSDGTSGNTIYF.

The DNA of the CDR3 is TGCGCCAGCAGCCTCCTCCTAACCACTGAAGCTTTCTTT. It specifies CASSLLLTTEAFF. V is TRBV4-3 and J is TRBJ1-1; no clear D. Trimming left V 4 bases short and J 4 bases short, with 10 bases between. Germline CDR1 and CDR2: LGHNA and YSLEER. The CDR3 runs 13 residues.

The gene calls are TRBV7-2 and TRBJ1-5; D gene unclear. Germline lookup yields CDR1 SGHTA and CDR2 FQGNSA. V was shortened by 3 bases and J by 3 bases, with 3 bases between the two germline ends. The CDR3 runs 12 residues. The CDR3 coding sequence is TGTGCCAGCAGCTTGCCCAATCAGCCCCAGCATTTT. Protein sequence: CASSLPNQPQHF. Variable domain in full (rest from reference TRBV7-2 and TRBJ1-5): GAGVSQSPSNKVTEKGKDVELRCDPISGHTALYWYRQSLGQGLEFLIYFQGNSAPDKSGLPSDRFSAERTGGSVSTLTIQRTQQEDSAVYLCASSLPNQPQHFGDGTRLSIL.